This is a list of T cell receptor beta chains from one sample in a study of T-cell memory formation after mild COVID-19. TCRdb independently ran MiXCR on the 5' RACE reads; one entry per CDR3 protein. The profile shows around 200,000 distinct CDR3 sequences, 16% of them singletons. The sequenced material came from PBMCs or a T cell subset sorted from them (not recorded which). The receptors were sampled from an adult woman who had mild COVID-19 (a few samples of this study predate the infection). Cell type and time point are not known. The CDR3 runs from the conserved cysteine through the conserved F or W. Fields, in order: CDR3 DNA, CDR3 protein, V gene, J gene, D gene, clone size, CDR3 length. D genes are given only for firm matches. The size of a clone is reported for some rows only, either as once, few or many, or as a class for expanded clones.

TGTGCCAGCAGCACCGACAGGGTTCTAGCCAACGTCCTGACTTTC,CASSTDRVLANVLTF,TRBV7-2,TRBJ2-6,TRBD1,-,15
TGCGCCAGCAGCCTTACAGGGGTGGAGACCCAGTACTTC,CASSLTGVETQYF,TRBV5-1,TRBJ2-5,TRBD1,many,13
TGTGCCACCAGTGACCCCGGGACAGGGAATCCTGAGCAGTTCTTC,CATSDPGTGNPEQFF,TRBV24-1,TRBJ2-1,TRBD1,few,15
TGCGCCAGCAGCTCTACGGGTAGCGCAGATACGCAGTATTTT,CASSSTGSADTQYF,TRBV5-1,TRBJ2-3,-,few,14
TGTGCCAGCAGCTTAGTGTGGGTTGTTTCGGGACAGGACAATGAGCAGTTCTTC,CASSLVWVVSGQDNEQFF,TRBV7-9,TRBJ2-1,TRBD1,once,18
TGCAGTGCTAGACTAGCGGGTCCCCCCTACGAGCAGTACTTC,CSARLAGPPYEQYF,TRBV20-1,TRBJ2-7,TRBD2,-,14
TGTGCCAGCAAGGCTAGCGGACCAAGCTCCTACGAGCAGTACTTC,CASKASGPSSYEQYF,TRBV12-3/TRBV12-4,TRBJ2-7,TRBD2,few,15
TGTGCCAGCAGCCAAGGGACAGGGCCCTACGAGCAGTACTTC,CASSQGTGPYEQYF,TRBV14,TRBJ2-7,TRBD1,-,14
TGCGCCAGCAGCTTGGCTTTTCCGAACACCGGGGAGCTGTTTTTT,CASSLAFPNTGELFF,TRBV5-1,TRBJ2-2,-,few,15
TGTGCCAGCAGCCCGGGACTAGCGGGGGGAAATGAGCAGTTCTTC,CASSPGLAGGNEQFF,TRBV7-2,TRBJ2-1,TRBD2,-,15
TGTGCCAGCAGAGACAGGGTTCGTACGAACACTGAAGCTTTCTTT,CASRDRVRTNTEAFF,TRBV4-2,TRBJ1-1,TRBD1,-,15
TGTGCCAGCACCTCCGCCGGGGGTAACTACAATGAGCAGTTCTTC,CASTSAGGNYNEQFF,TRBV28,TRBJ2-1,-,-,15
TGTGCCAGCAGCTCCCAGCGGTACACCGGGGAGCTGTTTTTT,CASSSQRYTGELFF,TRBV7-8,TRBJ2-2,-,many,14
TGCAGTGCTAGGTTACACAATGAGCAGTTCTTC,CSARLHNEQFF,TRBV20-1,TRBJ2-1,-,once,11
TGTGCCAGCAGCTTAGGCCGGGCGGCTGTGGGGCTCGAGCAGTACTTC,CASSLGRAAVGLEQYF,TRBV13,TRBJ2-7,-,-,16
TGTGCCAGCAGCTTTGGAGGGGGCGCAGCAGATACGCAGTATTTT,CASSFGGGAADTQYF,TRBV7-9,TRBJ2-3,-,-,15
TGTGCCAGCAGCCCGGAAGGCGTCTATGGCTACACCTTC,CASSPEGVYGYTF,TRBV3-1,TRBJ1-2,-,few,13
TGTGCCAGCAGCTCCCGACAGGGACGAGACAATGAGCAGTTCTTC,CASSSRQGRDNEQFF,TRBV5-5,TRBJ2-1,TRBD1,-,15
TGTGCCAGCAGTTTTGGACAGGGCCTCTATGGCTACACCTTC,CASSFGQGLYGYTF,TRBV12-3/TRBV12-4,TRBJ1-2,TRBD1,-,14
TGTGCCAGCAGCTCCCCCCTCTTTGTGGGAGGGCCGACGCAGTACTTC,CASSSPLFVGGPTQYF,TRBV11-3,TRBJ2-7,TRBD2,few,16
TGTGCCAGCAGCAATGCCCCGTGGACACCCTACAATGAGCAGTTCTTC,CASSNAPWTPYNEQFF,TRBV7-9,TRBJ2-1,-,few,16
TGCGCCAGCACTCTGGGAGCATACAATGAGCAGTTCTTC,CASTLGAYNEQFF,TRBV5-1,TRBJ2-1,-,many,13
TGCGCCAGCAGCTTGGCGCCAGGGAGCTCCTACGAGCAGTACTTC,CASSLAPGSSYEQYF,TRBV5-1,TRBJ2-7,-,many,15